The 9 T cell receptor beta chains given below trace back to one sample, sequenced in a study of blood T cell repertoires in COVID-19. Produced via immunoSEQ multiplex PCR; TCRdb's table is partial and in-frame only. The sample yields about 250,000 clones, less than 90% seen once. Sequencing used PBMCs or T cells enriched from blood (not recorded which). The receptors stem from a woman in her 50s who had recovered from COVID-19.

The chain has TRBV5-1 and TRBJ1-1; the match to TRBD1 covers 7 bases. Germline trimming cut 6 bases from V and 7 bases from J; bases unmatched to any gene: 12. Per germline, CDR1 SGHRS and CDR2 YFSETQ. The CDR3 runs 14 residues. The CDR3 nucleotides are TGCGCCAGCAAAAACCAACCGGGACAGAATGAAGCTTTCTTT. It encodes CASKNQPGQNEAFF.

The chain recombines TRBV30 with TRBJ2-2, with D possibly being TRBD2 (6 bases). The germline V and J ends were trimmed by 4 bases and 5 bases, with 17 bases remaining between them. The germline gives CDR1 GTSNPN, CDR2 SVGIG (reference sequence). This CDR3 is 15 amino acids long. Here the CDR3 DNA reads TGTGCCTGGACCAAAACGCGGGGCCCGACCGGGGAGCTGTTTTTT. Protein sequence: CAWTKTRGPTGELFF.

The chain links TRBV7-9 to TRBJ1-2; 8 bases align to TRBD1. Germline trimming cut 1 base from V and 4 bases from J; bases unmatched to any gene: 8. CDR1 is SEHNR and CDR2 is FQNEAQ in the germline V gene (reference sequence). This CDR3 is built from 16 residues. DNA for the CDR3: TGTGCCAGCAGCTTAGATAGGCCAGGGGGCGTCTATGGCTACACCTTC. Translation gives CASSLDRPGGVYGYTF.

The chain employs TRBV4-3 and TRBJ2-2; TRBD1 is a possible D gene (6 bases). The CDR3 has 16 residues. Trimming shortened V by 3 bases and J by 0 bases, and 11 bases separated the two germline ends. Germline lookup yields CDR1 LGHNA and CDR2 YSLEER. CDR3 loop: CASSQTDRSNTGELFF. Here the CDR3 DNA reads TGCGCCAGCAGCCAGACCGACAGGTCGAACACCGGGGAGCTGTTTTTT.

The chain couples TRBV6-5 to TRBJ1-2; 7 bases are a match to TRBD1. V was clipped by 5 bases and J by 0 bases; unmatched bases: 9. CDR1 MNHEY and CDR2 SVGAGI come from the germline V gene. CDR3 length: 16 residues. In nucleotides, the CDR3 is TGTGCCAGCAGTCACTGGACAGGCGAAGCTAACTATGGCTACACCTTC. Residues: CASSHWTGEANYGYTF.

The V call is TRBV29-1, the J call TRBJ2-1; 13 bases are a match to TRBD2. CDR1 is SQVTM and CDR2 is ANQGSEA in the germline V gene. The CDR3 has 19 amino acids. Losses at the gene ends were 7 bases for V and 9 bases for J; bases not matched to a gene: 24. CDR3 in DNA: TGCAGCGCTTCGATAGTCGGGACTAGCGGGACCTCGCCCTTAGGTGAGCAGTTCTTC. It translates to CSASIVGTSGTSPLGEQFF.

This clone was counted once. The chain couples TRBV2 to TRBJ2-1; 10 bases line up with TRBD2. Germline trimming cut 4 bases from V and 8 bases from J; bases unmatched to any gene: 8. This CDR3 is 15 amino acids long. Germline CDR1 and CDR2: SNHLY and FYNNEI. The CDR3 DNA is TGTGCCAGCAGTGGGACTAGCGGAATCTTCTATGAGCAGTTCTTC. Protein sequence: CASSGTSGIFYEQFF.

On this clone: One end of the junction varies from germline; a read error may be responsible. V is TRBV7-2 and J is TRBJ2-7; TRBD2 matches 13 bases. In germline, CDR1 is SGHTA, CDR2 FQGNSA. The CDR3 contains 16 residues. The CDR3: CANSLGGTSGTYEQYF. CDR3 in DNA: TGTGCCAACAGCTTAGGGGGGACTAGCGGGACCTACGAGCAGTACTTC.

V and J are TRBV7-2 and TRBJ1-5; tentatively, D is TRBD1 (5 bases). The germline gives CDR1 SGHTA, CDR2 FQGNSA. The germline V and J ends were trimmed by 4 bases and 6 bases, with 16 bases remaining between them. The CDR3 has 15 residues. The CDR3 sequence: CASSSQGSPSQPQHF. CDR3 DNA: TGTGCCAGCAGCTCGCAGGGTTCTCCCAGTCAGCCCCAGCATTTT.